This TCR beta chain is drawn from a study of blood T cell repertoires in COVID-19. On the study more broadly: The United States, Italy and Spain supplied acute and convalescent COVID-19 samples.

The CDR3 loop spans 15 amino acids. J gave up 6 bases and V 5 bases, and 9 bases lay outside the gene matches. Germline V gives CDR1 LGHDT, CDR2 YNNKEL (reference sequence). Participants had their cohort set by participant-reported clinical history. In the study's own analysis: Reference gene primers were amplified, and this amplification served to estimate nucleated cell counts. Profiled with immunoSEQ multiplex PCR; TCRdb holds only in-frame clones, not every one. That table is the source of V, J and clone size, and D and trimming were worked out from the DNA. The table has approximately 220,000 clones, around 89% seen once.

The source is a woman aged 25 to 39 who had recovered from COVID-19. Sequenced sample: PBMCs or T cells enriched from blood (not recorded which). The genes are TRBV3-1 (or the pseudogene TRBV3-2) and TRBJ2-5, with 10 positions matching TRBD1. The CDR3 nucleotides are TGTGCCAGCAGCACTGGACAGGGGGGGTTTCAGACCCAGTACTTC. Translation: CASSTGQGGFQTQYF.